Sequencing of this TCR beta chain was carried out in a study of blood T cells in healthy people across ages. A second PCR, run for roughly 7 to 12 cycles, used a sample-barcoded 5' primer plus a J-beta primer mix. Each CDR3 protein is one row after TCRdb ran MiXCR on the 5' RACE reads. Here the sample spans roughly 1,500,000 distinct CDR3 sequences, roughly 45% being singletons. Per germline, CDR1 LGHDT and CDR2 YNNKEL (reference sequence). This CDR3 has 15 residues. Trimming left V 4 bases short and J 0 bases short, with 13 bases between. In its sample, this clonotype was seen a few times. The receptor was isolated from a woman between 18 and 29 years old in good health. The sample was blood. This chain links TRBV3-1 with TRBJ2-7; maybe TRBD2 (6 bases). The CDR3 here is CASSPLGGGSYEQYF. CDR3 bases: TGTGCCAGCAGCCCCCTCGGGGGTGGCTCCTACGAGCAGTACTTC.